This entry describes one T cell receptor beta chain. Its target is not known. This sample is part of a study of blood T cells in healthy people across ages. Study summary: Every two T cells gave about one barcoded beta molecule via template switching. Study conclusions and caveats: Per million T cells, TCR beta diversity dropped about linearly as age rose. Naive and antigen-experienced cells were not separated, limiting conclusive comparison.

V shed 1 base and J 6 bases; nucleotides not matched to a gene: 4. The CDR3 length is 15 residues. The V gene's germline CDR1 is MGHRA and CDR2 YSYEKL. Primed by a sample-barcoded 5' primer and a J-beta primer mix, a second PCR proceeded for roughly 6 to 12 cycles. One entry per CDR3 protein, called by TCRdb with MiXCR from the 5' RACE reads. The sample carries about 1.4 million distinct CDR3 sequences, around 55% recorded once. The chain couples TRBV4-1 to TRBJ2-4; 9 bases are a match to TRBD1. Sequenced input: blood. The TCR originated in a young man in good health. The DNA for the CDR3 is TGCGCCAGCAGCCAAGCACAGGGGGCCTTAAACATTCAGTACTTC. As protein: CASSQAQGALNIQYF.